This TCR beta chain is from a study of control samples from healthy donors and cancer patients. Germline CDR1 and CDR2: SGDLS and YYNGEE. V was shortened by 0 bases and J by 9 bases, with 4 bases between the two germline ends. This CDR3 has 11 amino acids. Sequencing was performed with immunoSEQ multiplex PCR; in TCRdb, only in-frame clones are kept and a portion is missing. The sample has over 50,000 clones, about four fifths seen once; the top ten hold around a tenth. The chain recombines TRBV9 with TRBJ1-3, with D uncertain. Sequenced: blood. The sequence was collected from a man between 70 and 80 years old in good health. The CDR3 DNA reads as TGTGCCAGCAGCGTAGCCTCCACCATATATTTT. This translates into CASSVASTIYF.